Listed below are T cell receptor beta chains from one sample, sequenced in a study of beta chain features in type 1 diabetes. Sequenced by immunoSEQ multiplex PCR; TCRdb stores in-frame clones only, minus some. The profile covers about 24,000 clones, with roughly three quarters appearing a single time and approximately 2.1% taken by the ten largest. The sequencing input was Tregs from blood. All receptors derive from a middle-aged woman in good health. CDR3s include the opening cysteine and the closing phenylalanine or tryptophan. D genes are given only for firm matches. Size values are once, few and many counts, or a class for expanded clones, and some rows have none.

CDR3nt | CDR3aa | j_gene | v_gene | len | d_gene | abundance
TGTGCTAGCAGCTTAGACAGGGGAGGCGAGCAGTACTTC | CASSLDRGGEQYF | TRBJ2-7 | TRBV7-7 | 13 | TRBD1 | .
TGTGCCAGTAAAGGGGCACCGAACACCGGGGAGCTGTTTTTT | CASKGAPNTGELFF | TRBJ2-2 | TRBV19 | 14 | . | .
TGTGCCAGCAGCTTGGGGGGGACCACTAGCGGGGGGCGAGATACGCAGTATTTT | CASSLGGTTSGGRDTQYF | TRBJ2-3 | TRBV5-4 | 18 | TRBD2 | .
TGCAGCGTCCTCACTGGGTTAGGGACAGCTTCCTCTGGGGCCAACGTCCTGACTTTC | CSVLTGLGTASSGANVLTF | TRBJ2-6 | TRBV29-1 | 19 | TRBD1 | .
TGCAGTCCTTACATGAACACTGAAGCTTTCTTT | CSPYMNTEAFF | TRBJ1-1 | TRBV20-1 | 11 | . | .
TGTGCCAGCAGCCAGTCCACGGGACTGAACACAGATACGCAGTATTTT | CASSQSTGLNTDTQYF | TRBJ2-3 | TRBV14 | 16 | . | .
TGTGCCAGCAGTAGCGGGGGGGCCGGCTACAATGAGCAGTTCTTC | CASSSGGAGYNEQFF | TRBJ2-1 | TRBV27 | 15 | TRBD2 | few
TGTGCCAGCAGCTCCTCCGGGGGGGTGTTCGGCTACACCTTC | CASSSSGGVFGYTF | TRBJ1-2 | TRBV7-9 | 14 | . | .
TGTGCCAGCAGTGACAGTTTAGCCCAGCCCCAGCATTTT | CASSDSLAQPQHF | TRBJ1-5 | TRBV7-9 | 13 | . | .
TGCGCCAGCAGCTTGGAAGGGGAAATCTCCTACGAGCAGTACTTC | CASSLEGEISYEQYF | TRBJ2-7 | TRBV5-1 | 15 | . | .
TGTGCCAGCTCACCACCGAGCGCTCGGATTGGAGCCTACGAGCAGTACTTC | CASSPPSARIGAYEQYF | TRBJ2-7 | TRBV18 | 17 | . | few
TGTGCCATCAGTGCGGACAGGGGCAACTATGGCTACACCTTC | CAISADRGNYGYTF | TRBJ1-2 | TRBV10-3 | 14 | TRBD1 | .
TGTGCCAGCACAAAGGGGGGGGCAGTGGAAAAACTGTTTTTT | CASTKGGAVEKLFF | TRBJ1-4 | TRBV7-2 | 14 | . | .
TGTGCCAGCAGTCCCCCTGTAGGGAGATTCACCTACAATGAGCAGTTCTTC | CASSPPVGRFTYNEQFF | TRBJ2-1 | TRBV25-1 | 17 | . | .
TGTCTTATAAACCAAGAGACCCAGTACTTC | CLINQETQYF | TRBJ2-5 | TRBV6-5 | 10 | . | .
TGCAGCTCAAGGGACGCAGGGGATGCCCAGTACTTC | CSSRDAGDAQYF | TRBJ2-5 | TRBV29-1 | 12 | . | few
TGCAGCGTCCACGGGGGGATTGGCACTGAAGCTTTCTTT | CSVHGGIGTEAFF | TRBJ1-1 | TRBV29-1 | 13 | . | .
TGTGCCAGCAGCTTTACGTCCGGAGGACTAAGCTCCTACGAGCAGTACTTC | CASSFTSGGLSSYEQYF | TRBJ2-7 | TRBV11-1 | 17 | . | once
TGTGCCAGCAGTTTGGGTGGAGTGGGAGAAGGGTTTTTCTTT | CASSLGGVGEGFFF | TRBJ1-1 | TRBV27 | 14 | . | .
TGTGCCAGCAGCTTAGGAACACCGTTTGATCGCTACACCTTC | CASSLGTPFDRYTF | TRBJ1-2 | TRBV11-2 | 14 | . | few
TGTGCCAGCAGCGCGGGGGAGGGAGGGGCCAACGTCCTGACTTTC | CASSAGEGGANVLTF | TRBJ2-6 | TRBV7-2 | 15 | TRBD2 | few
TGTGCCAGCAGCCTAATGGTGTATGGGCAGACCCCGCGAGTAGCTTTCTTT | CASSLMVYGQTPRVAFF | TRBJ1-1 | TRBV7-2 | 17 | . | .
TGTGCCAGCAGGGGGGGGGCCTCTGGAGAGACCCAGTACTTC | CASRGGASGETQYF | TRBJ2-5 | TRBV6-6 | 14 | . | .
TGCGCCAGCAGCTTGGGACCCCTGCAGGGTGAGCAGTTCTTC | CASSLGPLQGEQFF | TRBJ2-1 | TRBV5-1 | 14 | . | few
TGTGCCAGCAGCGTTAGCGGGGGGGAGACCTACGAGCAGTACTTC | CASSVSGGETYEQYF | TRBJ2-7 | TRBV2 | 15 | TRBD2 | .
TGTGCCAGCAGCTCTGACACTGCTAACTATGGCTACACCTTC | CASSSDTANYGYTF | TRBJ1-2 | TRBV7-2 | 14 | . | .
TGCGCCAGCAGCTTGGACAGGGTCACTGAAGCTTTCTTT | CASSLDRVTEAFF | TRBJ1-1 | TRBV5-1 | 13 | . | .
TGTGCCAGCAGCGTCGGGACAGGGTGGGTTAGCACTGAAGCTTTCTTT | CASSVGTGWVSTEAFF | TRBJ1-1 | TRBV9 | 16 | TRBD1 | .
TGTGCCAGTAGCCAGGGGTTTCACACAGATACGCAGTATTTT | CASSQGFHTDTQYF | TRBJ2-3 | TRBV19 | 14 | . | .
TGTGCCAGTAGCCAAGACAGCCAAGAGACCCAGTACTTC | CASSQDSQETQYF | TRBJ2-5 | TRBV19 | 13 | . | .
TGTGCCAGCAGCTTAACCGGAGCTAAAGAGACCCAGTACTTC | CASSLTGAKETQYF | TRBJ2-5 | TRBV7-2 | 14 | . | .
TGCGCCAGCAGCCCCTGGGGGGGTGAAGCTTTCTTT | CASSPWGGEAFF | TRBJ1-1 | TRBV4-1 | 12 | . | .
TGTGCCAGCAGCTTAGACCTCGGACTTCGGAACACCGGGGAGCTGTTTTTT | CASSLDLGLRNTGELFF | TRBJ2-2 | TRBV11-2 | 17 | . | .
TGTGCCAGCAGCTTGGCACCGGGACTGGGAGCTTTCTTT | CASSLAPGLGAFF | TRBJ1-1 | TRBV11-2 | 13 | . | .
TGTGCCAGCAGCGTACAGGGGGAAAAACTGTTTTTT | CASSVQGEKLFF | TRBJ1-4 | TRBV5-4 | 12 | TRBD1 | .